What follows are 21 T cell receptor beta chains derived from one specimen sequenced in a study of blood T cell repertoires in COVID-19. The table came from immunoSEQ multiplex PCR; TCRdb's copy has only in-frame clones and leaves some out. The sample shows some 180,000 clones, roughly 83% of them seen only once. Source material: peripheral blood. Receptors originate from a woman aged 40 to 49 with COVID-19, enrolled during active disease.

The V gene is TRBV6-5, the J gene TRBJ1-5, with 8 bases that match TRBD1. The CDR3 has 15 residues. With 5 bases clipped from V and 4 bases from J, the junction kept 7 bases outside the gene matches. CDR1 is MNHEY and CDR2 is SVGAGI in the germline V gene. DNA for the CDR3: TGTGCCAGCAGTCAGACAGGGGTGGAGAATCAGCCCCAGCATTTT. Its protein product is CASSQTGVENQPQHF.

The rearrangement uses TRBV5-5 and TRBJ2-7; TRBD2 matches 11 bases. Germline V gives CDR1 SGHKS, CDR2 YYEKEE (reference sequence). The junction had 9 bases not matched to a gene; V was cut back by 0 bases and J by 1 base. The CDR3 totals 18 residues. In DNA form, the CDR3 reads TGTGCCAGCAGCTTGGTGGGGACTAGCGGACCCTTTTCCTACGAGCAGTACTTC. The encoded protein is CASSLVGTSGPFSYEQYF.

The table lists this clone with a few counts. V gene TRBV18 combines with J gene TRBJ1-3; a weak D match, TRBD1 (5 bases). Looked up from germline, CDR1 is KGHSH and CDR2 is LQKENI. Deletions cut 0 bases from V and 0 bases from J, with 6 bases between. The CDR3 loop spans 15 amino acids. The CDR3 DNA reads as TGTGCCAGCTCACCACCCGGGGGCTCTGGAAACACCATATATTTT. This translates into CASSPPGGSGNTIYF.

The V and J genes are TRBV4-3 and TRBJ2-1, with 12 bases lining up with TRBD2. V lost 2 bases to trimming and J lost 1 base; unmatched junction nucleotides: 9. The CDR3 consists of 19 residues. Germline V gene sequence: CDR1 LGHNA, CDR2 YSLEER. CDR3 in DNA: TGCGCCAGCAGCCAATATTCTAGCGGGGGGGCCGGATCCTACAATGAGCAGTTCTTC. Its translation: CASSQYSSGGAGSYNEQFF.

The chain is built from TRBV19 and TRBJ2-6; 7 nucleotides line up with TRBD1. V lost 1 base to trimming and J lost 1 base; unmatched junction nucleotides: 10. This CDR3 is 19 amino acids long. The germline gives CDR1 LNHDA, CDR2 SQIVND (reference sequence). Here the CDR3 DNA reads TGTGCCAGTAGTATAGCCGGGACAGTTACACCATCTGGGGCCAACGTCCTGACTTTC. It specifies CASSIAGTVTPSGANVLTF.

Only a few counts were recorded for this clone. V gene TRBV4-1 combines with J gene TRBJ1-5, with 8 bases matching TRBD1. J gave up 0 bases and V 1 base, and 5 bases lay outside the gene matches. This CDR3 spans 17 amino acids. Germline V gene lookup returns CDR1 MGHRA and CDR2 YSYEKL. The CDR3 sequence is CASSQVTGQGSNQPQHF. The CDR3 DNA follows: TGCGCCAGCAGCCAAGTTACTGGACAGGGTAGCAATCAGCCCCAGCATTTT.

V gene TRBV5-1 combines with J gene TRBJ2-3; 7 nucleotides align to TRBD2. Germline loops: CDR1 SGHRS, CDR2 YFSETQ. The CDR3 has 14 amino acids. V was clipped by 7 bases and J by 2 bases; unmatched bases: 7. The CDR3 region is CASAPGGFTDTQYF. The CDR3 nucleotides read TGCGCCAGCGCCCCGGGGGGATTCACAGATACGCAGTATTTT.

The chain links TRBV7-7 to TRBJ2-1; D remains ambiguous. V was clipped by 1 base and J by 7 bases, with 11 bases between them. The CDR3 has 14 amino acids. Germline loops: CDR1 SSHAT, CDR2 FNYEAQ (reference sequence). CDR3 sequence (DNA): TGTGCCAGCAGCTTAGTCGAGCGCTCTAATGAGCAGTTCTTC. Translating gives CASSLVERSNEQFF.

The CDR3: CASSPPPAGARDTQYF. CDR3 DNA sequence: TGTGCCAGCAGTCCCCCCCCTGCGGGGGCCCGGGATACGCAGTATTTT. The gene calls are TRBV27 and TRBJ2-3, with a possible D match to TRBD2 (7 bases). Germline lookup yields CDR1 MNHEY and CDR2 SMNVEV (reference sequence). The CDR3 runs 16 residues. The V and J ends lost 5 bases and 6 bases respectively, with 21 bases between them.

The chain carries TRBV21-1 and TRBJ2-3; the D call of TRBD2 is as the table states it, not checked on the DNA. TRBV21-1 is annotated as a pseudogene. This CDR3 contains 13 residues. CDR3 sequence (DNA): TGTGCCAGCAGTCCGGGACTAACAGATACGCAGTATTTT. It encodes CASSPGLTDTQYF.

This sequence joins TRBV5-1 and TRBJ2-3, with 10 bases matching TRBD2. The V gene end was trimmed by 0 bases and the J gene end by 1 base; junction bases not matched to a gene: 2. Germline loops: CDR1 SGHRS, CDR2 YFSETQ. This CDR3 region has 16 residues. CDR3 sequence reads: CASSLGGTSGTDTQYF. DNA of the CDR3: TGCGCCAGCAGCTTGGGGGGGACTAGCGGCACAGATACGCAGTATTTT.

V and J are TRBV10-3 and TRBJ2-5, with a tentative D call TRBD1 (6 bases). The CDR3 consists of 14 residues. Germline V gene lookup returns CDR1 ENHRY and CDR2 SYGVKD. Trimming pared 8 bases from V and 2 bases from J, leaving 15 bases between. The CDR3 bases are TGTGCCATCCGGGACACCAAATTACAAGAGACCCAGTACTTC. Translating gives CAIRDTKLQETQYF.

This clone was observed a single time. The J gene is TRBJ2-7, the V gene TRBV5-8, with TRBD1 matching 11 bases. CDR1 is SGHTS and CDR2 is YDEGEE in the germline V gene. The CDR3 loop spans 16 amino acids. V was clipped by 0 bases and J by 4 bases; unmatched bases: 6. The CDR3 DNA reads TGTGCCAGCAGCTTGGCCCCCGGACAGGGGGCTTACGAGCAGTACTTC. Protein sequence: CASSLAPGQGAYEQYF.

V usage is TRBV7-9 and J usage is TRBJ1-3, with D uncertain. Germline CDR1 and CDR2: SEHNR and FQNEAQ (reference sequence). The CDR3 loop spans 15 amino acids. Trimming took off 1 base at V and 2 bases at J, with 9 bases between the two ends. The CDR3 DNA reads TGTGCCAGCAGCTTAGAAGAAACAGCTGGAAACACCATATATTTT. Protein product: CASSLEETAGNTIYF.

V and J are TRBV10-3 and TRBJ2-7; possible D gene TRBD2, 5 bases. CDR1 and CDR2 from the germline V gene are ENHRY and SYGVKD. V was trimmed by 4 bases and J by 5 bases, leaving 12 bases between them. The CDR3 is 13 residues long. The CDR3: CAISGGSPNEQYF. For the CDR3, the DNA is TGTGCCATCAGTGGAGGGAGTCCCAACGAGCAGTACTTC.

The V call is TRBV4-1, the J call TRBJ2-7; 7 positions match TRBD2. This CDR3 has 13 residues. The V gene end was trimmed by 5 bases and the J gene end by 5 bases; junction bases not matched to a gene: 6. Germline V CDR1 and CDR2: MGHRA, YSYEKL. The CDR3: CASSFRLAHEQYF. CDR3 DNA sequence: TGCGCCAGCAGCTTTAGACTAGCCCACGAGCAGTACTTC.

This clone was recorded a few times. The V and J genes are TRBV7-9 and TRBJ2-2, with TRBD2 identical over 7 bases. Germline V gene sequence: CDR1 SEHNR, CDR2 FQNEAQ (reference sequence). The CDR3 contains 17 residues. After removal of 7 bases from V and 3 bases from J, the junction contained 14 bases not matched to a gene. CDR3 sequence (DNA): TGTGCCAGCACCCTACTCCCAGGGAGGGGATACACCGGGGAGCTGTTTTTT. This sequence encodes CASTLLPGRGYTGELFF.

The chain recombines TRBV10-1 with TRBJ2-2; 8 bases match TRBD1. The CDR3 totals 15 residues. V lost 5 bases and J lost 3; bases outside the gene matches: 5. Germline V CDR1 and CDR2: WNHNN, SYGVQD (reference sequence). The CDR3 DNA reads as TGCGCCAGCAGTTTCCAACAGGGGGACACCGGGGAGCTGTTTTTT. Residues: CASSFQQGDTGELFF.

The gene calls are TRBV5-4 and TRBJ1-3; a weak D match, TRBD1 (5 bases). V was pared by 3 bases and J by 3 bases, with 10 bases between. The CDR3 extends over 14 amino acids. CDR1 and CDR2 from the germline V gene are SGHNT and YYREEE (reference sequence). CDR3 amino acids: CASSSRGDGNTIYF. Written as DNA, the CDR3 is TGTGCCAGCAGCTCACGGGGGGATGGAAACACCATATATTTT.

The V call is TRBV1, the J call TRBJ1-5; whether TRBD1, the table's D call, matches the DNA was not checked. TRBV1 is assigned pseudogene status. The CDR3 covers 16 residues. The CDR3 protein is CTSSQEARSSNQPQHF. The CDR3 DNA follows: TGCACCAGCAGCCAAGAGGCCAGAAGTAGCAATCAGCCCCAGCATTTT.

This sequence joins TRBV4-2 and TRBJ2-3, with TRBD2 matching over 8 bases. This CDR3 is 15 amino acids long. V lost 2 bases, J lost 6 bases, and 7 bases stayed unmatched. Germline lookup yields CDR1 LGHNA and CDR2 YNFKEQ. In nucleotides, the CDR3 is TGTGCCAGCAGCCAACGAGCGGGGGCAGGGGATACGCAGTATTTT. Translated, it gives CASSQRAGAGDTQYF.